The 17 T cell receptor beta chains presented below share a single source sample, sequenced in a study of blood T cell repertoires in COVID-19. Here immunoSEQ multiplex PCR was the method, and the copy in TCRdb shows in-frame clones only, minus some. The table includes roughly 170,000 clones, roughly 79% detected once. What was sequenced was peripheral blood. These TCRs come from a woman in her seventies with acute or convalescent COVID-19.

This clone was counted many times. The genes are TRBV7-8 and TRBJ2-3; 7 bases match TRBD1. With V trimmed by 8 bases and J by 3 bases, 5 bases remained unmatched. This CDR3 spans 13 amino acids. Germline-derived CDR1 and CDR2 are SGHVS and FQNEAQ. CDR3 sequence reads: CASGQQGTDTQYF. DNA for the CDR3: TGTGCCAGCGGACAACAGGGGACAGATACGCAGTATTTT.

For the CDR3, the DNA is TGTGCCAGTAGTCCGCGTCCGGGAACGGGAGCAGATACGCAGTATTTT. Its protein product is CASSPRPGTGADTQYF. The chain couples TRBV19 to TRBJ2-3; maybe TRBD2 (6 bases). Deletions cut 5 bases from V and 4 bases from J, with 19 bases between. The germline gives CDR1 LNHDA, CDR2 SQIVND (reference sequence). This CDR3 has 16 amino acids.

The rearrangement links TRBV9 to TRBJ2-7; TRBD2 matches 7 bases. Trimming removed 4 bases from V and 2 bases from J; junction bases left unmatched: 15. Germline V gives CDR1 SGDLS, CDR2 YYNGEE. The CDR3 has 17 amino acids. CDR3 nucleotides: TGTGCCAGCAGCCTCAAGGGAGGGACTACATTAACCTACGAGCAGTACTTC. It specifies CASSLKGGTTLTYEQYF.

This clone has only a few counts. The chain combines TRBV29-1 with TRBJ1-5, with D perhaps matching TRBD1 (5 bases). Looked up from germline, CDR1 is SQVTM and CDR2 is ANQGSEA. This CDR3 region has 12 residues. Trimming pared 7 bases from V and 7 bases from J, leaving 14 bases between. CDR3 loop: CSAGGFGQPQHF. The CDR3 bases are TGCAGCGCCGGGGGATTTGGGCAGCCCCAGCATTTT.

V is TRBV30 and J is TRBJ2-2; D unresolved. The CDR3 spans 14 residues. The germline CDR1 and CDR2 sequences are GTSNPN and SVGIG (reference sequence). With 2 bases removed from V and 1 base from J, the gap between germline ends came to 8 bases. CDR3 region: CAWSPGQNTGELFF. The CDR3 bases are TGTGCCTGGAGTCCAGGCCAGAACACCGGGGAGCTGTTTTTT.

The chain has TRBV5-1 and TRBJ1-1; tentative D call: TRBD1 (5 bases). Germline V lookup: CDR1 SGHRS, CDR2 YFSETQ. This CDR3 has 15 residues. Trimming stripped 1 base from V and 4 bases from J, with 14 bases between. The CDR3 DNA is TGCGCCAGCAGCTTGAGCGGGGCGATTACCACTGAAGCTTTCTTT. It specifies CASSLSGAITTEAFF.

The CDR3, as DNA: TGCGCCAGCAGCCGAGGTGCTAGCGGGAGGGGAGAGACCCAGTACTTC. Protein product: CASSRGASGRGETQYF. This chain links TRBV5-1 with TRBJ2-5; 12 bases fit TRBD2. The CDR3 has 16 residues. Germline CDR1 reads SGHRS; CDR2 reads YFSETQ. Unmatched junction bases numbered 8, after V lost 4 bases and J lost 4 bases.

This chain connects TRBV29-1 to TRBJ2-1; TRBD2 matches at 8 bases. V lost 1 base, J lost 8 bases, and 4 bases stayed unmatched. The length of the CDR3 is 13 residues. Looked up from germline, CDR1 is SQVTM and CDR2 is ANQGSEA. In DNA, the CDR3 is TGCAGCGTTGAAGGACTAGCGAGAGATGAGCAGTTCTTC. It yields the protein CSVEGLARDEQFF.

The CDR3 region has the DNA TGTGCCAGCAGGGCAGACAGGGGGATAATCAATGAGCAGTTCTTC. It encodes CASRADRGIINEQFF. J is TRBJ2-1 and V is TRBV6-5; 9 positions agree with TRBD1. Per the germline V gene, CDR1 is MNHEY and CDR2 is SVGAGI. The CDR3 has 15 residues. With V trimmed by 6 bases and J by 6 bases, 9 bases remained unmatched.

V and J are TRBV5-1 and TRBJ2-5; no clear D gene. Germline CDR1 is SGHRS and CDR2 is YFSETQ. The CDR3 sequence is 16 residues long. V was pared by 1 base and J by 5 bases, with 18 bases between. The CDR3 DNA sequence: TGCGCCAGCAGCTTGTTTAATCAGGAACCCAGCGAGACCCAGTACTTC. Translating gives CASSLFNQEPSETQYF.

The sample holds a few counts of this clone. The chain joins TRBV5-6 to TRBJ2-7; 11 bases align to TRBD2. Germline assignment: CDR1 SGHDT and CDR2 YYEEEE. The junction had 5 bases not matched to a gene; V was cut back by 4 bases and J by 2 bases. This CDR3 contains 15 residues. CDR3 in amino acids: CASSKGLAETYEQYF. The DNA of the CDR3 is TGTGCCAGCAGCAAGGGACTAGCGGAAACCTACGAGCAGTACTTC.

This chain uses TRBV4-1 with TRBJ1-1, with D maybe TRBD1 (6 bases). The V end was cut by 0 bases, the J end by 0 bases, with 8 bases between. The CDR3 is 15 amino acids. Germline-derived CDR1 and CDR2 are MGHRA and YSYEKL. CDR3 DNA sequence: TGCGCCAGCAGCCAAGAAGGGGGAATGAACACTGAAGCTTTCTTT. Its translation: CASSQEGGMNTEAFF.

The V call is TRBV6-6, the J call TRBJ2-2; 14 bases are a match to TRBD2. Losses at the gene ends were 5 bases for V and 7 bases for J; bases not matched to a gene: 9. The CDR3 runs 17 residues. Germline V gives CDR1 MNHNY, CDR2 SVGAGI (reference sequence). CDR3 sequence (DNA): TGTGCCAGCAGTCGCGGACTAGCGGGAGGCGGAGTCGGGGAGCTGTTTTTT. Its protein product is CASSRGLAGGGVGELFF.

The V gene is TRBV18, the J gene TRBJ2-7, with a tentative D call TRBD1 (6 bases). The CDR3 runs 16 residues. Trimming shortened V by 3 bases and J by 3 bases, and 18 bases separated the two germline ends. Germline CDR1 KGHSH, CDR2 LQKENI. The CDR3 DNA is TGTGCCAGCTCACCGAGTGGACAGACTGCAATCTACGAGCAGTACTTC. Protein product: CASSPSGQTAIYEQYF.

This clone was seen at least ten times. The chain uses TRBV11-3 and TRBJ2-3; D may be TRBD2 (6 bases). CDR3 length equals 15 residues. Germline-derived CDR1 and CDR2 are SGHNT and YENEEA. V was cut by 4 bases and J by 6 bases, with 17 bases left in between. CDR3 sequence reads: CASSSHRDSADTQYF. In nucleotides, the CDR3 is TGTGCCAGCAGCTCGCACCGGGACTCCGCGGATACGCAGTATTTT.

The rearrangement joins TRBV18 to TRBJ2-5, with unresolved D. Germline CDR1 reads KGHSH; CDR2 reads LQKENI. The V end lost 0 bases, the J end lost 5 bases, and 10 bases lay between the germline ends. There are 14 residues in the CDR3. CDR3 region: CASSPPTRMETQYF. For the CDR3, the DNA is TGTGCCAGCTCACCACCTACGCGGATGGAGACCCAGTACTTC.

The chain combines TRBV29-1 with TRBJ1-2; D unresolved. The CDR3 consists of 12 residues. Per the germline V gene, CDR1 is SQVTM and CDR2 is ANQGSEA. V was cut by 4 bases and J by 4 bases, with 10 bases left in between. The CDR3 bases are TGCAGCGTTGGGACCGGGGTCTATGGCTACACCTTC. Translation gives CSVGTGVYGYTF. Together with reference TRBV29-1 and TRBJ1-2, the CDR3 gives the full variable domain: SAVISQKPSRDICQRGTSLTIQCQVDSQVTMMFWYRQQPGQSLTLIATANQGSEATYESGFVIDKFPISRPNLTFSTLTVSNMSPEDSSIYLCSVGTGVYGYTFGSGTRLTVV.